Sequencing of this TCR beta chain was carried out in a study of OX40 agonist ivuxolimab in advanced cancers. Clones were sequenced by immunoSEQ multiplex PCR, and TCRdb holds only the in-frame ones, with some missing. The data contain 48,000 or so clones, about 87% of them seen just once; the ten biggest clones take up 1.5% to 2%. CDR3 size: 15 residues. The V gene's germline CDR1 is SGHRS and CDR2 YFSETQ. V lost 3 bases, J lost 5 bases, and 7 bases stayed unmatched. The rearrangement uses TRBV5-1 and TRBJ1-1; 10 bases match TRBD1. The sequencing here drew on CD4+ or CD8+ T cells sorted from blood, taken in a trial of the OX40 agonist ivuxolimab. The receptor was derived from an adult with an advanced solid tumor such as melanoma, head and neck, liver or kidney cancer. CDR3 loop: CASSWGQGSGTEAFF. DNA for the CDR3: TGCGCCAGCAGCTGGGGACAGGGGTCGGGGACTGAAGCTTTCTTT.